These 25 T cell receptor beta chains were all obtained from the same sample, sequenced in a study of shared clonotypes between healthy human individuals. The assay was immunoSEQ multiplex PCR, and TCRdb's table has in-frame clones only and misses some. The sample has about 1.1 million clones, 78% seen once; the top ten hold around 0.6%. Sequencing input: memory CD4+ T cells from PBMCs. Subset given: CD45RA-negative fraction. These receptors all stem from a young man in good health. Some clones in this sample may be carry-over from other donors' samples.

This clone was found once. The chain employs TRBV6-4 and TRBJ2-6; D is undetermined. This CDR3 is 14 amino acids long. Germline V gene lookup returns CDR1 MRHNA and CDR2 SNTAGT. Trimming took off 6 bases at V and 0 bases at J, with 6 bases between the two ends. The CDR3: CASSLYSGANVLTF. CDR3 in DNA: TGTGCCAGCAGCCTATACTCTGGGGCCAACGTCCTGACTTTC.

This chain joins TRBV5-1 and TRBJ2-1; 10 bases map to TRBD2. The V and J ends lost 7 bases and 7 bases, in that order; junction bases with no gene match: 14. CDR1 SGHRS and CDR2 YFSETQ come from the germline V gene. This CDR3 region has 16 residues. CDR3 coding DNA: TGCGCCAGCGGAGAATCCCCGGGACTAGCGAGAAATGAGCAGTTCTTC. Translation: CASGESPGLARNEQFF.

This chain links TRBV7-2 with TRBJ2-3; 13 bases match TRBD2. CDR3 size: 15 residues. The V and J ends lost 5 bases and 6 bases, in that order; junction bases with no gene match: 5. Germline V gene lookup returns CDR1 SGHTA and CDR2 FQGNSA. CDR3 coding DNA: TGTGCCAGCAGCGCTACTAGCGGGAGGGCGGATACGCAGTATTTT. This encodes CASSATSGRADTQYF.

This chain joins TRBV9 and TRBJ1-5, with D unclear. The V end lost 0 bases, the J end lost 4 bases, and 11 bases lay between the germline ends. CDR3 size: 15 residues. The germline V gene encodes CDR1 SGDLS and CDR2 YYNGEE. The CDR3, as DNA: TGTGCCAGCAGCGTAGTTTGTCAGAAGAATCAGCCCCAGCATTTT. Translated, it gives CASSVVCQKNQPQHF.

This clone was seen at least ten times. The limits of the CDR3 on the DNA are not certain, so only TCRdb's listed CDR3 is given. In the same sample, other DNA sequences code for this CDR3. The CDR3 spells CASSQAFGAGAVSFF. The chain carries TRBV4-1 and TRBJ1-1. Germline V CDR1 and CDR2: MGHRA, YSYEKL. The CDR3 spans 15 amino acids, including both terminal residues.

This clone was seen a handful of times. The chain couples TRBV5-4 to TRBJ1-1; no clear D. Germline assignment: CDR1 SGHNT and CDR2 YYREEE (reference sequence). Trimming removed 1 base at V and 4 bases at J, with 17 bases between. The CDR3 has 16 residues. CDR3: CASSLYVGGMATEAFF. CDR3 sequence (DNA): TGTGCCAGCAGCTTGTATGTAGGTGGGATGGCCACTGAAGCTTTCTTT.

This clone was found a few times. The chain combines TRBV30 with TRBJ1-5; D is uncertain. There are 12 residues in the CDR3. Deletions cut 5 bases from V and 2 bases from J, with 7 bases between. CDR1 GTSNPN and CDR2 SVGIG come from the germline V gene (reference sequence). The CDR3 DNA reads TGTGCCTGGTCGAACCGCAATCAGCCCCAGCATTTT. Translating it yields CAWSNRNQPQHF. Complete variable domain (other parts from reference TRBV30 and TRBJ1-5): SQTIHQWPATLVQPVGSPLSLECTVEGTSNPNLYWYRQAAGRGLQLLFYSVGIGQISSEVPQNLSASRPQDRQFILSSKKLLLSDSGFYLCAWSNRNQPQHFGDGTRLSIL.

On this clone itself: A far larger clone is one nucleotide away, so this likely arose from a read error. This rearrangement joins TRBV10-3 to TRBJ1-1; weak D call: TRBD1 (5 bases). CDR3 length: 13 amino acids. Germline V gives CDR1 ENHRY, CDR2 SYGVKD. The CDR3 protein is CAIGGRGGTGAFF. As DNA, the CDR3 is TGTGCCATCGGTGGAAGGGGTGGAACTGGAGCTTTCTTT.

This clone was seen a single time. The chain links TRBV6-5 to TRBJ1-2; 8 positions agree with TRBD1. CDR3 length: 16 amino acids. Germline V lookup: CDR1 MNHEY, CDR2 SVGAGI. V shed 2 bases, J shed 8 bases, and the junction held 13 bases outside the gene matches. The DNA of the CDR3 is TGTGCCAGCAGTTACCCCACAACCCAGGGGGCGAGGGGCTACACCTTC. Its translation: CASSYPTTQGARGYTF.

This chain links TRBV7-3 with TRBJ2-1; 9 bases map to TRBD2. V shed 3 bases, J shed 5 bases, and the junction held 5 bases outside the gene matches. The CDR3 totals 15 residues. The germline V gene encodes CDR1 SGHTA and CDR2 FQGTGA. The CDR3 DNA sequence: TGTGCCAGCAGCTTGCTAGCGGGACTCCACAATGAGCAGTTCTTC. Amino acid sequence: CASSLLAGLHNEQFF.

V usage is TRBV28 and J usage is TRBJ2-4; possibly TRBD2 for D (5 bases). Germline values: CDR1 MDHEN, CDR2 SYDVKM. The CDR3 runs to 15 residues. V was shortened by 5 bases and J by 1 base, with 12 bases between the two germline ends. For the CDR3, the DNA is TGTGCCAGCAGTCGGGATCCAGCGGCCAAAAACATTCAGTACTTC. It codes for CASSRDPAAKNIQYF.

To note about this clone: Other nucleotide sequences from this sample produce the same CDR3. This chain links TRBV5-1 with TRBJ2-1; D ambiguous. Germline lookup yields CDR1 SGHRS and CDR2 YFSETQ. This CDR3 is 14 amino acids long. Trimming took 0 bases from V and 0 from J, leaving 4 bases between them. The CDR3 sequence is CASSLASSYNEQFF. The CDR3 DNA reads as TGCGCCAGCAGCTTGGCTAGCTCCTACAATGAGCAGTTCTTC. The full variable domain, its missing parts supplied by reference TRBV5-1 and TRBJ2-1, is KAGVTQTPRYLIKTRGQQVTLSCSPISGHRSVSWYQQTPGQGLQFLFEYFSETQRNKGNFPGRFSGRQFSNSRSEMNVSTLELGDSALYLCASSLASSYNEQFFGPGTRLTVL.

This clone was recorded many times. The chain carries TRBV29-1 and TRBJ2-1; 9 bases align to TRBD2. The CDR3 has 13 amino acids. Germline V gives CDR1 SQVTM, CDR2 ANQGSEA. With V trimmed by 3 bases and J by 8 bases, 5 bases remained unmatched. CDR3 residues: CSVDGTSRDEQFF. Written as DNA, the CDR3 is TGCAGCGTTGACGGGACTAGCAGGGATGAGCAGTTCTTC.

The J gene is TRBJ2-5, the V gene TRBV28; 10 nucleotides agree with TRBD2. Germline values: CDR1 MDHEN, CDR2 SYDVKM. The J segment lost 5 bases and the V segment lost 3 bases, leaving 9 bases of the junction unmatched. The CDR3 contains 16 residues. This chain's CDR3 is CASSFMSGRAGETQYF. The CDR3, as DNA: TGTGCCAGCAGTTTCATGAGCGGGAGGGCCGGGGAGACCCAGTACTTC.

Comments on this clone: This may come from a read error, since a much larger clone is one base off. The chain employs TRBV7-3 and TRBJ2-5; the D gene is possibly TRBD2 (5 bases). Germline V lookup: CDR1 SGHTA, CDR2 FQGTGA. There are 13 residues in the CDR3. Trimming removed 6 bases at V and 0 bases at J, with 8 bases between. CDR3 in DNA: TGTGCCAGCAGTCGAGGGTACCAAGAGACCCAGTACTTC. It encodes CASSRGYQETQYF.

The chain uses TRBV10-3 and TRBJ1-2; 9 bases are a match to TRBD1. In germline, CDR1 is ENHRY, CDR2 SYGVKD. The CDR3 length is 14 residues. Trimming removed 0 bases from V and 6 bases from J; junction bases left unmatched: 2. The CDR3 sequence is CAISESQGAHGYTF. In DNA, the CDR3 is TGTGCCATCAGTGAGTCACAGGGGGCGCATGGCTACACCTTC.

V gene TRBV9 combines with J gene TRBJ1-1; 9 nucleotides match TRBD1. The germline V gene encodes CDR1 SGDLS and CDR2 YYNGEE. The junction had 3 bases not matched to a gene; V was cut back by 2 bases and J by 1 base. The CDR3 length is 15 residues. This CDR3 is CASSVGTGWNTEAFF. The CDR3 coding sequence is TGTGCCAGCAGCGTGGGGACAGGGTGGAACACTGAAGCTTTCTTT.

This chain uses TRBV11-1 with TRBJ2-5; D may be TRBD2 (7 bases). The J call may be faulty, since TRBJ2-7 better matches the DNA end. Germline V gives CDR1 SGHAT, CDR2 FQDESV (reference sequence). CDR3 length: 13 residues. This chain's CDR3 is CASWGGPGYEQYF. The CDR3 region has the DNA TGTGCCAGCTGGGGGGGGCCCGGCTACGAGCAGTACTTC.

The chain recombines TRBV5-6 with TRBJ2-3; a possible D gene is TRBD1 (5 bases). The V gene lost 0 bases and the J gene lost 1 base, with 12 bases spanning the gap. CDR1 is SGHDT, CDR2 YYEEEE, per germline. CDR3 length: 16 amino acids. The CDR3 region is CASSLALTGGTDTQYF. The CDR3 nucleotides read TGTGCCAGCAGCTTGGCATTAACAGGCGGCACAGATACGCAGTATTTT.

CDR3 amino acids: CASSSRTETSTDTQYF. Here the CDR3 DNA reads TGCGCCAGCAGCTCGCGGACGGAAACTAGCACAGATACGCAGTATTTT. The chain employs TRBV5-1 and TRBJ2-3; D is uncertain. The V end was cut by 3 bases, the J end by 0 bases, with 14 bases between. Germline CDR1 SGHRS, CDR2 YFSETQ. The length of the CDR3 is 16 residues.

V and J are TRBV30 and TRBJ1-4, with 9 bases identical to TRBD1. This CDR3 spans 17 amino acids. V lost 8 bases, J lost 0 bases, and 13 bases stayed unmatched. Germline V gives CDR1 GTSNPN, CDR2 SVGIG (reference sequence). This CDR3 reads CAGTGGGNIATNEKLFF. As DNA, the CDR3 is TGTGCCGGAACAGGGGGCGGGAATATTGCAACTAATGAAAAACTGTTTTTT.

The V and J genes are TRBV10-3 and TRBJ2-1, with a tentative D call TRBD2 (5 bases). This CDR3 has 13 residues. Germline loops: CDR1 ENHRY, CDR2 SYGVKD. The V end lost 10 bases, the J end lost 3 bases, and 13 bases lay between the germline ends. CDR3 in DNA: TGTGCCACCGTTGGAGGTAACTACAATGAGCAGTTCTTC. It specifies CATVGGNYNEQFF.

The CDR3 sequence: CASSQAFHTEAFF. Written as DNA, the CDR3 is TGTGCCAGCAGCCAAGCATTTCACACTGAAGCTTTCTTT. The rearrangement links TRBV7-2 to TRBJ1-1; no reliable D call. Trimming left V 5 bases short and J 3 bases short, with 10 bases between. CDR3 size: 13 residues. The germline V gene has CDR1 SGHTA and CDR2 FQGNSA.

This clone has ten or more counts. V is TRBV7-8 and J is TRBJ2-6, with a weak D call TRBD2 (5 bases). Trimming shortened V by 7 bases and J by 3 bases, and 22 bases separated the two germline ends. Germline CDR1 and CDR2: SGHVS and FQNEAQ. The length of the CDR3 is 18 residues. The CDR3: CASTQQPRRDFGANVLTF. In DNA, the CDR3 is TGTGCCAGCACCCAACAACCGAGACGGGATTTTGGGGCCAACGTCCTGACTTTC.

The rearrangement uses TRBV4-3 and TRBJ2-7, with 9 bases aligning to TRBD2. CDR1 is LGHNA and CDR2 is YSLEER in the germline V gene. The CDR3 has 17 amino acids. V was clipped by 4 bases and J by 5 bases; unmatched bases: 15. In DNA, the CDR3 is TGCGCCAGCAGCCCTTCATCGATAGCGGGAGCTCGAAACGAGCAGTACTTC. Translating it yields CASSPSSIAGARNEQYF.